The entry below gives a single TCR beta chain sequence along with its context. Antigen: not known. Trimming at V came to 6 bases and at J to 9 bases, leaving 11 bases not matched to a gene. The CDR3 runs 14 residues. Germline V gene lookup returns CDR1 MNHNS and CDR2 SASEGT. This record belongs to a study of cytomegalovirus exposure and HLA in healthy donors. Amplification used 60 Vbeta primers and 13 Jbeta primers. Libraries were prepared by immunoSEQ multiplex PCR; TCRdb keeps only in-frame clonotypes and omits some of them. The sample has fewer than 250,000 clones, roughly 80% seen once. Points from the study as a whole: The majority of TCR sequences were rare, yet some public TCRs appeared in many donors.

This chain uses TRBV6-1 with TRBJ2-1, with 7 nucleotides matching TRBD1. The origin of this receptor is a male donor in good health and CMV-seronegative. Sequenced sample: PBMCs. DNA of the CDR3: TGTGCCAGCAGGGAGACAGGGATTTTTGGTGAGCAGTTCTTC. Encoded protein: CASRETGIFGEQFF.